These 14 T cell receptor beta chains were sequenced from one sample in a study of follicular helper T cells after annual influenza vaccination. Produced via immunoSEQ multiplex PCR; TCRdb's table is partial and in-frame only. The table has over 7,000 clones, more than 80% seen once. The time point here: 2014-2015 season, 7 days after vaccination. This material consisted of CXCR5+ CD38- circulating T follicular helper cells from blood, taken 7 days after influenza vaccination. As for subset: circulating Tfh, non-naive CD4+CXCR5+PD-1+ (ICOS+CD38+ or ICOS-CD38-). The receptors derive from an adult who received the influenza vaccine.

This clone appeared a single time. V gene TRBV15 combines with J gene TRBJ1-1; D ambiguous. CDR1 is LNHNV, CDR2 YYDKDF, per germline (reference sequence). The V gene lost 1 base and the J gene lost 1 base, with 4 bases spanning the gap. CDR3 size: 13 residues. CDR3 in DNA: TGTGCCACCAGCAGAGGTAAGAACACTGAAGCTTTCTTT. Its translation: CATSRGKNTEAFF.

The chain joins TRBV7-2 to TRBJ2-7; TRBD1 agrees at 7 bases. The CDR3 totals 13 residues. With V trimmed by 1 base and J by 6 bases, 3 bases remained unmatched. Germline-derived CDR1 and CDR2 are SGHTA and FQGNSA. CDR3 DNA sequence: TGTGCCAGCAGCTTAGGGAGACAGGGCGAGCAGTACTTC. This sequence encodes CASSLGRQGEQYF.

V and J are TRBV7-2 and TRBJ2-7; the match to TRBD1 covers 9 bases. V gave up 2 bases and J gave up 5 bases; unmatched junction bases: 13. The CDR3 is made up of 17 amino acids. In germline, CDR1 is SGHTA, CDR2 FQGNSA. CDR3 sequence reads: CASSLLPTGGSGNEQYF. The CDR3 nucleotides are TGTGCCAGCAGCTTACTCCCGACAGGGGGTTCGGGAAACGAGCAGTACTTC. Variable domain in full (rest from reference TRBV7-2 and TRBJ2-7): GAGVSQSPSNKVTEKGKDVELRCDPISGHTALYWYRQSLGQGLEFLIYFQGNSAPDKSGLPSDRFSAERTGGSVSTLTIQRTQQEDSAVYLCASSLLPTGGSGNEQYFGPGTRLTVT.

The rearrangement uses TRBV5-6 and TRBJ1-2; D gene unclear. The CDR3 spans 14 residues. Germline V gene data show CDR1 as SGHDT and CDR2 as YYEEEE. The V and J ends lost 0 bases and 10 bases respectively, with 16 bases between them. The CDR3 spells CASSLAGRVDVYTF. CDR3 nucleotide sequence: TGTGCCAGCAGCTTGGCCGGGCGGGTAGATGTCTACACCTTC.

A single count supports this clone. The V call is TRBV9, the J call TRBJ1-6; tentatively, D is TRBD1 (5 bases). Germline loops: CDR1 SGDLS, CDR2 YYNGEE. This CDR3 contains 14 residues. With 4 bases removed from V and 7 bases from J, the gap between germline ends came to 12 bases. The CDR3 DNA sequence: TGTGCCAGCAGCATGGGACCGCAGAATTCACCCCTCCACTTT. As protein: CASSMGPQNSPLHF.

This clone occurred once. CDR3 amino acids: CASTSDRRTEAFF. For the CDR3, the DNA is TGTGCCAGTACCTCGGACAGGAGAACTGAAGCTTTCTTT. V gene TRBV19 combines with J gene TRBJ1-1, with 7 bases identical to TRBD1. V was clipped by 7 bases and J by 5 bases; unmatched bases: 7. This CDR3 is 13 amino acids long. From germline, CDR1 is LNHDA and CDR2 SQIVND (reference sequence).

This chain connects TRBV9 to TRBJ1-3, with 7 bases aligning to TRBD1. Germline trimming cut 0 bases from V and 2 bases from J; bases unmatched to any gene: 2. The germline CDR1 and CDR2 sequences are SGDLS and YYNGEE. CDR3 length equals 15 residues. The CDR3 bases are TGTGCCAGCAGCGTAGGAGGGGGCACTGGAAACACCATATATTTT. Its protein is CASSVGGGTGNTIYF.

The CDR3 spells CASSNDGNEKLFF. The CDR3 coding sequence is TGTGCCAGCAGTAACGACGGTAATGAAAAACTGTTTTTT. The chain joins TRBV6-6 to TRBJ1-4; no definite D call. V shed 5 bases and J shed 4 bases, with 8 bases lying between them. Germline-derived CDR1 and CDR2 are MNHNY and SVGAGI (reference sequence). The CDR3 is 13 residues long.

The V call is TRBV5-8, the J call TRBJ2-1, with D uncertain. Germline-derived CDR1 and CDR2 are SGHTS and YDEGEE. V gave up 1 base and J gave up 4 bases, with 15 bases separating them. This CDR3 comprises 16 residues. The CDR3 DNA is TGTGCCAGCAGCTTGCGTCTGGGAATCTCTTACAATGAGCAGTTCTTC. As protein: CASSLRLGISYNEQFF.

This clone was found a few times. DNA for the CDR3: TGTGCCAGCTCGCCCGGCAGGGGACGCGAACAGACCCAGTACTTC. Translated: CASSPGRGREQTQYF. The chain has TRBV18 and TRBJ2-5, with D perhaps matching TRBD1 (6 bases). CDR3 length equals 15 residues. V lost 6 bases to trimming and J lost 6 bases, with 20 bases between them. Per germline, CDR1 KGHSH and CDR2 LQKENI. Using reference TRBV18 and TRBJ2-5 for the parts outside the CDR3, the full variable domain is NAGVMQNPRHLVRRRGQEARLRCSPMKGHSHVYWYRQLPEEGLKFMVYLQKENIIDESGMPKERFSAEFPKEGPSILRIQQVVRGDSAAYFCASSPGRGREQTQYFGPGTRLLVL.

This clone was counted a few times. CDR3 nucleotide sequence: TGTGCCAGCTCACCAGAGCAGGGATTGAACACTGAAGCTTTCTTT. Protein product: CASSPEQGLNTEAFF. The genes are TRBV18 and TRBJ1-1, with D possibly matching TRBD1 (5 bases). From germline, CDR1 is KGHSH and CDR2 LQKENI. The CDR3 loop spans 15 amino acids. The germline V and J ends were trimmed by 2 bases and 0 bases, with 10 bases remaining between them.

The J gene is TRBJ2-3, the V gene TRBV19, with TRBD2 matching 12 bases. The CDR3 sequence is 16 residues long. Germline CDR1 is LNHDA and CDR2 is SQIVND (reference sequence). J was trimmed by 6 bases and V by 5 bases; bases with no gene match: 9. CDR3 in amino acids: CASSVRLAGVRDTQYF. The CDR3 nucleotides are TGTGCCAGTAGTGTCCGACTAGCGGGAGTACGTGATACGCAGTATTTT.

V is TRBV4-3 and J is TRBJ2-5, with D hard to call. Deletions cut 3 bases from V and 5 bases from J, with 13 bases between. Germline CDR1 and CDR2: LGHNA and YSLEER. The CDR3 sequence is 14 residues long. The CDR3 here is CASSQHLKGETQYF. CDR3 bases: TGCGCCAGCAGCCAGCATCTTAAAGGGGAGACCCAGTACTTC.

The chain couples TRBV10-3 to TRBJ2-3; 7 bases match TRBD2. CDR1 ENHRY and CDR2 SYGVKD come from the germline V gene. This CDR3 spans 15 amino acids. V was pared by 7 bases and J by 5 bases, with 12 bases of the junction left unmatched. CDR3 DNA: TGTGCCATCATGGCTGCGGGAGCCGGAGGAGATACGCAGTATTTT. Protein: CAIMAAGAGGDTQYF.